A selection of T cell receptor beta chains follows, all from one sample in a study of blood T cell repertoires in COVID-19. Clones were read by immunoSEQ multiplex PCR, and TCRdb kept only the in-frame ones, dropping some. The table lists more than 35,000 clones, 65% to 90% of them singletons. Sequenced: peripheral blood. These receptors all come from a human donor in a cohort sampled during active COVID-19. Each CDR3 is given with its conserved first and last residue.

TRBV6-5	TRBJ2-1	CASSGSQGHEQFF
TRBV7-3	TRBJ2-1	CASSLTGTGYNEQFF
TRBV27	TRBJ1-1	CASSLRVSNTEAFF
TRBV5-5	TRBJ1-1	CASSFDRANTEAFF
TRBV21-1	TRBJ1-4	CASSKEGWGGPRNEKLFF
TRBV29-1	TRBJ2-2	CSVGRTGDTGELFF
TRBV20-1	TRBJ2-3	CSASWTSVFQYF
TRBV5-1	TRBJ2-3	CASSFGTSYEYF
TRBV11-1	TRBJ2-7	CASSLSGNQVYEQYF
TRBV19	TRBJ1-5	CASSIGDSNFYSNQPQHF
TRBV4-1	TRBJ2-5	CASSQVQRETQYF
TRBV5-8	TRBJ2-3	CASWDFSTDTQYF
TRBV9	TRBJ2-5	CASSVGQQETQYF
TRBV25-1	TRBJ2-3	CASSGHGDAGGTDTQYF
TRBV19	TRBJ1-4	CASSMGVEEKLFF
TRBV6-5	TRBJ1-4	CASRTTRNEKLFF
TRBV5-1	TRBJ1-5	CASSLEQNQPQHF
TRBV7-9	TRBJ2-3	CASSLGTGGADTQYF
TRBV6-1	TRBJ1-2	CASSDSRSYGYTF
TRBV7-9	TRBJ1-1	CASSLTANTEAFF